This is a list of T cell receptor beta chains from one sample in a study of blood T cells in healthy people across ages. In TCRdb, the 5' RACE reads were re-called with MiXCR into one record per CDR3 protein. The sample holds some 1,500,000 distinct CDR3 sequences, roughly two fifths seen once. The sequenced sample was blood. These receptors all come from a woman aged 18 to 35 in good health. CDR3s include the opening cysteine and the closing phenylalanine or tryptophan.

v_gene	CDR3aa
TRBV2	CASSERSRYEQYF
TRBV2	CASSQTSGVYNEQYF
TRBV4-1	CASSRGRVDEQFF
TRBV5-1	CASSLIGELYGYTF
TRBV7-2	CASSLAMNSYNEQYF
TRBV20-1	CSGGRGAYTDTQYF
TRBV4-1	CASSQVQTSGVKTQYF
TRBV6-1	CASSGTSGGAKTQYF
TRBV10-3	CAISGTQGGNTIYF
TRBV9	CASSVGVGWVDEQFF
TRBV12-3/TRBV12-4	CVSSVEAGDNEQFF
TRBV28	CASSRGLSNGQFF
TRBV9	CASSAGGDTGELFF
TRBV6-5	CASTISGAPYNEQFF
TRBV28	CASSFRAGRVYEQFF
TRBV4-2	CTSSPELAEETQYF
TRBV11-2	CASSFSSGAGYNSPLHF
TRBV2	CASSIQGVGGSNEQFF
TRBV6-6	CASSYDTGTEAFF
TRBV12-3/TRBV12-4	CASESYWEGYTF
TRBV3-1	CASSQVFAGLQETQYF
TRBV5-1	CASRTGTGINEQFF
TRBV28	CASSFMLSREGDEQFF
TRBV4-1	CASSHLISSYNSPLHF
TRBV20-1	CSASSSGRFSEQFF
TRBV27	CASNFRDRGLSRKRTIYF
TRBV11-1	CASSLSFERQGGYEQYF
TRBV9	CASSFGRGTGNEQYF
TRBV20-1	CSASKGRNQPQHF
TRBV11-2	CASSLVDVPDTQYF
TRBV27	CASSLLPDGTDTQYF
TRBV27	CASSSPGGFTEAFF
TRBV28	CASRSSGGSGELFF
TRBV27	CASSLSGQGVIAFF
TRBV12-3/TRBV12-4	CASSLFRDRFLSSGANVLTF
TRBV11-2	CASSIWDEQYF
TRBV7-2	CASSSQTGFGGYTF
TRBV9	CASSVGGQSKEPTDTQYF
TRBV13	CASSLGGGSHEQFF
TRBV14	CASSQRQAGEQFF
TRBV27	CASSLRGPTYEQYF
TRBV6-2/TRBV6-3	CASSYPQGLNTEAFF
TRBV7-2	CASSPGLVSNEQFF
TRBV6-2/TRBV6-3	CASSYSSGGYNEQYF
TRBV5-1	CASSLGTSGGPYSYNEQFF
TRBV9	CASSAELAADTQYF
TRBV20-1	CSAGSPGVSDTQYF
TRBV27	CASSVLGIETQYF
TRBV9	CASSVGAYNEQYF
TRBV6-2/TRBV6-3	CASATAGLYEQYF
TRBV24-1	CATSDLTQFYGYTF
TRBV7-9	CASSEGRFPYNSPLHF
TRBV4-3	CASSQDLRLGQETQYF